The sequence of this TCR beta chain was determined in a study of glioma-infiltrating T cells (dated by TCRdb to the mid-2010s). For the wider study: Sequencing of TCR alpha- and beta-chain repertoires was performed on glioma tissue, on non-neoplastic brain tissue, and on matched peripheral blood mononuclear cells. The paired cohort was made up of three low-grade glioma patients, several primary glioblastoma patients and three non-glioma patients who contributed non-neoplastic brain tissue. Each tissue-infiltrating repertoire was compared with the same patient's peripheral blood repertoire to measure divergence between tissue and blood T-cell populations. Study-wide conclusions, independent of this receptor: Tissue and blood shared very few CDR3 sequences, a result attributed to high CDR3 diversity and limited sampling. Group comparisons rested on small numbers: three non-neoplastic, three low-grade glioma and fewer than ten glioblastoma patients. VJ-independent divergence between tissue and blood was below expectation in non-neoplastic patients but above expectation in all gliomas, especially low-grade gliomas.

The iRepertoire nested amplicon-rescue multiplex PCR (arm-PCR) platform was used to amplify TCR alpha and beta CDR3 regions from RNA. The input for one-step reverse transcription and amplification was 100-400 ng of either tissue mRNA or PBMC total RNA. After bead purification, a secondary multiplex PCR added Illumina adapters, and libraries were gel-purified between 200 and 400 bp. Demultiplexing relied on internal 6-nucleotide barcodes carried by the libraries. Sequencing of the libraries was done on an Illumina MiSeq using 2x220 or 2x250 nucleotide paired-end reads. The paper's processing steps were these. Paired reads were merged using FLASH 1.2.11 and aligned with BWA-MEM to the GRCh37 human genome, and TRA and TRB reads were then extracted. An IMGT-derived reference of cassette sequences and CDR3 motifs, with pseudogenes included, was used for V and J assignment. Three-frame translation of reads was performed, and productive CDR3s were defined as those with a C...FGXG motif and no stop codons. A clonotype was defined as a unique combination of a V-J cassette pair and a CDR3 amino acid sequence. Reads were filtered by Hamming distance, with the threshold set by the sequence error rate of each sample in mapped regions. TCRdb reanalyzed the raw reads on its own, using fastp at Q25 for trimming and MiXCR for clone calling, and kept in-frame beta chains. Identical CDR3 proteins give one entry, which carries the most common genes and DNA. These V and J calls originate from TCRdb's pipeline instead of the authors' own analysis. This sample gives about 89,000 distinct CDR3 sequences in total; 20% to 25% of them show up just once. Clones ranked in the top ten supply approximately 7% of the sample.

The CDR3 runs 16 residues from the cysteine to the phenylalanine. Left in the record is the CDR3 DNA by itself, 48 bases read in frame from the first base. Relative to germline, V is missing 5 bases and J is missing 0 bases, with 8 bases of the junction outside any gene match. Sequences SEHNR (CDR1) and FQNEAQ (CDR2) are obtained from the germline V gene (reference sequence). This clonotype was detected only a few times. The antigen this receptor binds is unknown. Base qualities are missing; no much larger clone stands one base away. Recombination linked TRBV7-9 to TRBJ2-3; the central 7 bases match TRBD1. The sequence derives from a human donor with low-grade glioma or glioblastoma, undergoing nonglioma brain surgery, or in good health (not recorded which). Sequencing input: glioma tissue, nonneoplastic brain tissue, or PBMCs (not recorded which). The DNA reads TGTGCCAGCAGCCCGGGGCGGACAGGTAGCACAGATACGCAGTATTTT. Translation gives CASSPGRTGSTDTQYF.